The 14 T cell receptor beta chains in this list originate from one sample, sequenced in a study of molecular identifiers for immune sequencing clone quantification. TCRdb itself ran the PCR reads through MiXCR, one entry per CDR3 protein. The data show 600,000 to 650,000 distinct CDR3 sequences, around 20% seen once. The sequenced sample was naive CD8+ T cells from blood, with Jurkat cell RNA spiked in. The subset: FACS-sorted CD8+CD4-CCR7+CD45RA+ naive T cells. The receptors shown here come from a human donor in good health. Some libraries in this study had Jurkat cell RNA spiked in.

This clonotype has at least ten counts. The V gene is TRBV7-9, the J gene TRBJ1-2; unclear D gene. Trimming pared 10 bases from V and 10 bases from J, leaving 19 bases between. The CDR3 has 12 amino acids. The V gene's germline CDR1 is SEHNR and CDR2 FQNEAQ (reference sequence). In DNA form, the CDR3 reads TGTGCCACCGTGGGTACTGGCACCAACTACACCTTC. Its translation: CATVGTGTNYTF.

The V gene is TRBV29-1, the J gene TRBJ2-1; 10 bases map to TRBD2. Trimming removed 3 bases from V and 7 bases from J; junction bases left unmatched: 12. CDR3 size: 16 residues. The germline gives CDR1 SQVTM, CDR2 ANQGSEA. CDR3: CSVEGTSEGSGNEQFF. In DNA, the CDR3 is TGCAGCGTTGAGGGGACTAGCGAGGGTTCAGGGAATGAGCAGTTCTTC.

This clonotype has a count of ten or more. The rearrangement links TRBV4-3 to TRBJ1-3, with a weak D call TRBD1 (6 bases). CDR1 LGHNA and CDR2 YSLEER come from the germline V gene. Trimming cost V 0 bases and J 3 bases, with 12 bases left between them. This CDR3 spans 16 amino acids. This CDR3 is CASSQDGRGHGNTIYF. The CDR3 bases are TGCGCCAGCAGCCAAGATGGACGGGGGCATGGAAACACCATATATTTT.

Worth noting for this clonotype: A far larger clone is a single base away, which makes a read error likely. The rearrangement joins TRBV27 to TRBJ1-1; D remains ambiguous. The germline V gene has CDR1 MNHEY and CDR2 SMNVEV (reference sequence). This CDR3 region has 12 residues. The CDR3 spells CAGSLLGSEAFF. The DNA for the CDR3 is TGTGCCGGCAGTTTATTGGGTTCTGAAGCTTTCTTT.

Many counts were recorded for this clonotype. This chain links TRBV18 with TRBJ2-3, with 8 bases fitting TRBD1. The germline CDR1 and CDR2 sequences are KGHSH and LQKENI. CDR3 length: 16 amino acids. V lost 3 bases and J lost 4; bases outside the gene matches: 9. CDR3 DNA sequence: TGTGCCAGCTCACCTAAGGCCCCCAGGGGGCCAGATACGCAGTATTTT. It encodes CASSPKAPRGPDTQYF.

This clonotype was detected many times. The chain couples TRBV10-3 to TRBJ1-5; D gene ambiguous. This CDR3 comprises 13 residues. From germline, CDR1 is ENHRY and CDR2 SYGVKD. Trimming removed 2 bases at V and 5 bases at J, with 7 bases between. CDR3 sequence: CAISEHPYQPQHF. CDR3 sequence (DNA): TGTGCCATCAGTGAGCATCCCTATCAGCCCCAGCATTTT.

This clonotype has at least ten counts. The rearrangement links TRBV7-6 to TRBJ2-7; D may be TRBD1 (6 bases). The CDR3 length is 12 residues. Trimming stripped 5 bases from V and 7 bases from J, with 12 bases between. The V gene's germline CDR1 is SGHVS and CDR2 FNYEAQ. CDR3 bases: TGTGCCAGCAGCATGCAAGGGACAGAGCAGTACTTC. Translation gives CASSMQGTEQYF.

This clonotype was seen more than once but under ten times. A much larger clone lies one base from this, so it may be a read error. V and J are TRBV6-1 and TRBJ2-7; TRBD2 matches 9 bases. Germline CDR1 and CDR2: MNHNS and SASEGT. The CDR3 contains 17 residues. V shed 2 bases, J shed 9 bases, and the junction held 17 bases outside the gene matches. In DNA form, the CDR3 reads TGTGCCAGCAGTGAAAGTAGCGGGGGCATCCCGAAGTGGGGGCAGTACTTC. Translation gives CASSESSGGIPKWGQYF.

This clonotype was seen a handful of times. The rearrangement links TRBV19 to TRBJ2-1, with D perhaps given as TRBD1 or TRBD2 (6 bases each). Germline values: CDR1 LNHDA, CDR2 SQIVND (reference sequence). V was cut by 5 bases and J by 7 bases, with 21 bases left in between. CDR3 length: 16 residues. CDR3 protein: CASSSLGGRGTNEQFF. CDR3 nucleotides: TGTGCCAGTAGTTCTCTGGGAGGCAGGGGAACAAATGAGCAGTTCTTC.

Details on this clonotype: Given a much more abundant clone one base away, this may be a read error. This chain joins TRBV6-5 and TRBJ2-1; D is tentatively TRBD1 or TRBD2 (5 bases each). Germline CDR1 reads MNHEY; CDR2 reads SVGAGI. The CDR3 is made up of 14 amino acids. The germline V and J ends were trimmed by 2 bases and 10 bases, with 15 bases remaining between them. The CDR3 nucleotides read TGTGCCAGCAGTTACGGGACGTACCACCTCGAGCAGTTCTTC. This gives the protein CASSYGTYHLEQFF.

This clonotype was seen ten or more times. CDR3 sequence (DNA): TGTGCCAGTAGTCAGGACAGTCGGGGCCCCGGGGAGCTGTTTTTT. It codes for CASSQDSRGPGELFF. This chain joins TRBV19 and TRBJ2-2, with D perhaps matching TRBD1 (6 bases). The germline V gene encodes CDR1 LNHDA and CDR2 SQIVND (reference sequence). The CDR3 is 15 amino acids. The ends were cut back, 5 bases at V and 6 bases at J, with 16 bases in the middle.

The chain uses TRBV4-2 and TRBJ2-5, with 9 bases lining up with TRBD2. CDR1 LGHNA and CDR2 YNFKEQ come from the germline V gene. Trimming at V came to 4 bases and at J to 1 base, leaving 13 bases not matched to a gene. The CDR3 spans 18 residues. CDR3 bases: TGTGCCAGCAGCCGAGGGGTGGCGGGGGGGCTCCTCCAAGAGACCCAGTACTTC. As protein: CASSRGVAGGLLQETQYF.

This clonotype was found a few times. J is TRBJ2-7 and V is TRBV20-1; 10 bases fit TRBD2. V was pared by 6 bases and J by 4 bases, with 12 bases of the junction left unmatched. The germline V gene has CDR1 DFQATT and CDR2 SNEGSKA (reference sequence). The CDR3 contains 15 residues. The CDR3 region has the DNA TGCAGTGCCAAACTTCCTAGCGGGAGAGAATACGAGCAGTACTTC. It specifies CSAKLPSGREYEQYF.

This clonotype has ten or more counts. The rearrangement uses TRBV7-8 and TRBJ2-5; the D gene is possibly TRBD2 (5 bases). Germline V lookup: CDR1 SGHVS, CDR2 FQNEAQ. The CDR3 runs to 13 residues. V was trimmed by 4 bases and J by 3 bases, leaving 9 bases between them. The CDR3 loop is CASSSAEEETQYF. The CDR3 coding sequence is TGTGCCAGCAGCTCCGCGGAGGAAGAGACCCAGTACTTC.